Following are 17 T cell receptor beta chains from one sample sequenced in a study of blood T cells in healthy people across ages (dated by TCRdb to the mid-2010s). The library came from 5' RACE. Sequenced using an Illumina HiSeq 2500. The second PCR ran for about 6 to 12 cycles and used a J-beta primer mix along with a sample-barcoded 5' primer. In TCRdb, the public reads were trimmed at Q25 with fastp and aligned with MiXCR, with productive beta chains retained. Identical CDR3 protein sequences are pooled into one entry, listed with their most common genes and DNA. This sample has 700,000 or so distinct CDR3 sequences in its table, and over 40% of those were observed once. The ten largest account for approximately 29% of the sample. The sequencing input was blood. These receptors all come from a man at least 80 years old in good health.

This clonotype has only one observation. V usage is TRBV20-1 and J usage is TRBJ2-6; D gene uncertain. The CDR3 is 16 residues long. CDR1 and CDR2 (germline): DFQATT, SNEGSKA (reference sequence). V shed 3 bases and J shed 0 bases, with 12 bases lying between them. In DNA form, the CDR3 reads TGCAGTGCTAGCGAGGTCGGCTACTCTGGGGCCAACGTCCTGACTTTC. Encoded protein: CSASEVGYSGANVLTF.

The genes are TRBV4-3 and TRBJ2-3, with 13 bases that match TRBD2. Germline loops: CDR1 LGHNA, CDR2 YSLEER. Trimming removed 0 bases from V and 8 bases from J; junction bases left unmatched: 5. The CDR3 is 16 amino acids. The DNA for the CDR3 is TGCGCCAGCAGCCAAGACGTGGGACTAGCGGGGTCTACGCAGTATTTT. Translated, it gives CASSQDVGLAGSTQYF.

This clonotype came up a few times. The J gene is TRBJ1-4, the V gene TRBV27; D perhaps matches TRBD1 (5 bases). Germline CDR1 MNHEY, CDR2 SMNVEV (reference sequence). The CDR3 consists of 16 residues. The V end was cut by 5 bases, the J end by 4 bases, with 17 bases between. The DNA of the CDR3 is TGTGCCAGCAGTCCGAAAATCAGGGTTGGTAATGAAAAACTGTTTTTT. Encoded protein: CASSPKIRVGNEKLFF.

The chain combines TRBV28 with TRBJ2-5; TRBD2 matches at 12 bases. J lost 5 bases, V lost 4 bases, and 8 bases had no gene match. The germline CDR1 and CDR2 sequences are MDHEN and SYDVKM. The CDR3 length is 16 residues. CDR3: CASSSGLAGRGETQYF. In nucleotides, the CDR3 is TGTGCCAGCAGTTCCGGACTAGCGGGACGCGGGGAGACCCAGTACTTC.

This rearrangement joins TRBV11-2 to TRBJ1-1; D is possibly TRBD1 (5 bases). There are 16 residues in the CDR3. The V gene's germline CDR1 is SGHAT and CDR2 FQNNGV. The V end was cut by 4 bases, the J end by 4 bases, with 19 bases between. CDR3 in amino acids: CASSSTGTLRATEAFF. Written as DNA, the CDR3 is TGTGCCAGCAGCTCGACCGGGACGCTTCGCGCCACTGAAGCTTTCTTT. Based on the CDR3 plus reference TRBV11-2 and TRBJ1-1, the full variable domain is EAGVAQSPRYKIIEKRQSVAFWCNPISGHATLYWYQQILGQGPKLLIQFQNNGVVDDSQLPKDRFSAERLKGVDSTLKIQPAKLEDSAVYLCASSSTGTLRATEAFFGQGTRLTVV.

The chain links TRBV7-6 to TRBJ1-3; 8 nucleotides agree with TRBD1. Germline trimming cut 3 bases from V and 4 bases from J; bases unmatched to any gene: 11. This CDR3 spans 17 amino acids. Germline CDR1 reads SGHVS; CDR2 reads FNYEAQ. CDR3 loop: CASSLVGQGASGNTIYF. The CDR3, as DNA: TGTGCCAGCAGCTTGGTCGGGCAGGGGGCGTCAGGAAACACCATATATTTT.

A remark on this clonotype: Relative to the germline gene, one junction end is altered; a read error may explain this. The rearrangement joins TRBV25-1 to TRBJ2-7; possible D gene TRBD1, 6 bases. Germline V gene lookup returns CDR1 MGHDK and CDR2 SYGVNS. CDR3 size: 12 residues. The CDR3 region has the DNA TGTACCAGCAGTTTACAGGGTTTTGAGCAGTACTTC. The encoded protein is CTSSLQGFEQYF.

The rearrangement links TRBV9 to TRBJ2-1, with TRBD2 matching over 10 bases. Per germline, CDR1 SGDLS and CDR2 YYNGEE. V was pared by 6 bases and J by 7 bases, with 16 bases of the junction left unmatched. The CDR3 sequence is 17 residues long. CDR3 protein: CASIPREAGGPVNEQFF. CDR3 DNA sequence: TGTGCCAGCATCCCCAGGGAAGCGGGAGGGCCGGTGAATGAGCAGTTCTTC.

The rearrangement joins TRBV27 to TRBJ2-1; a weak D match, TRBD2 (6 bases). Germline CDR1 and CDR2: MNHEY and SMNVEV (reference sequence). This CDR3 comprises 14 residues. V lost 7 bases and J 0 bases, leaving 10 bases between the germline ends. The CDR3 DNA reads TGTGCCAGCAAGTTTAGCGGCTCCTACAATGAGCAGTTCTTC. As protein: CASKFSGSYNEQFF.

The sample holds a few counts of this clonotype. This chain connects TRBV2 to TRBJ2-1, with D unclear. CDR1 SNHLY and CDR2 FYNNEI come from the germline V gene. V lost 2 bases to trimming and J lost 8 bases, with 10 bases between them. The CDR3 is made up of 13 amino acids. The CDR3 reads CASSEFRIDEQFF. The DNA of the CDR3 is TGTGCCAGCAGTGAATTCCGCATCGATGAGCAGTTCTTC.

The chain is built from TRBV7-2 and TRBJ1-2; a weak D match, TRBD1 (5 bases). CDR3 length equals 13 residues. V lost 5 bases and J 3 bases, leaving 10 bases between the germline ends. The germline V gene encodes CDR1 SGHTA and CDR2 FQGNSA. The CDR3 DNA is TGTGCCAGCAGCCGGGACGGGTACTATGGCTACACCTTC. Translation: CASSRDGYYGYTF.

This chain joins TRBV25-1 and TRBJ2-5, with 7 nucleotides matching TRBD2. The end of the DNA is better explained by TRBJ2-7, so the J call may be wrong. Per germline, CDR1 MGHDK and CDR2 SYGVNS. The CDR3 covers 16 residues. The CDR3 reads CASSPHSSGFSYEQYF. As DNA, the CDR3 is TGTGCCAGCAGTCCGCACTCTAGCGGCTTTTCTTACGAGCAGTACTTC.

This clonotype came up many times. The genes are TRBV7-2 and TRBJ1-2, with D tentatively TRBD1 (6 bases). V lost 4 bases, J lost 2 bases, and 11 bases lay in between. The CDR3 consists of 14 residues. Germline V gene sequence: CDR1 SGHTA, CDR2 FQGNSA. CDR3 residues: CASSSQQGNYGYTF. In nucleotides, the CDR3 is TGTGCCAGCAGCTCCCAACAGGGCAACTATGGCTACACCTTC.

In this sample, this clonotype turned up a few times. This CDR3 reads CASSEIDGAGQPQHF. The CDR3 DNA follows: TGTGCCAGCAGTGAAATTGATGGGGCTGGTCAGCCCCAGCATTTT. The chain couples TRBV6-1 to TRBJ1-5, with D possibly TRBD1 on 5 matching bases. CDR3 size: 15 residues. Germline CDR1 MNHNS, CDR2 SASEGT. Trimming stripped 2 bases from V and 6 bases from J, with 14 bases between.

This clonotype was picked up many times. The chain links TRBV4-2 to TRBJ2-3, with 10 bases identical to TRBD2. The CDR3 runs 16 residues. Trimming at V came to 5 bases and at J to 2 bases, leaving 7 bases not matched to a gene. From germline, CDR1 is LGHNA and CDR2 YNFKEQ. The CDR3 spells CASSVRTSGLTDTQYF. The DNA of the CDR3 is TGTGCCAGCAGCGTCCGGACTAGCGGACTCACAGATACGCAGTATTTT.

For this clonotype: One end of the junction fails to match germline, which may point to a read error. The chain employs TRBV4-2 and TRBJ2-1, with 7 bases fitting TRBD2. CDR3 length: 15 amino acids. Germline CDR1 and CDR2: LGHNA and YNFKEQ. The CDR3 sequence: CASSQDGRVSKEQVF. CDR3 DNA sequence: TGTGCCAGCAGCCAAGATGGGAGGGTGAGCAAGGAGCAGGTCTTC.

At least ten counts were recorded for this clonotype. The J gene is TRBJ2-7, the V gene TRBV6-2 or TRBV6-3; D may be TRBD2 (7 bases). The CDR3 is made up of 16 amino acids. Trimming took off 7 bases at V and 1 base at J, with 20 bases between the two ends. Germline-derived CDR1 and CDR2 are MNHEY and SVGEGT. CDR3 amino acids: CASNLDWRGGSYEQYF. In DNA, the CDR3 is TGTGCCAGCAACCTCGATTGGAGGGGGGGATCCTACGAGCAGTACTTC.